The present T cell receptor beta chain was sequenced within a study of OX40 agonist ivuxolimab in advanced cancers. Study in general: Eligibility admitted prior anti-PD-1, anti-PD-L1 or anti-CTLA-4 therapy; roughly 37% had some.

V was pared by 5 bases and J by 4 bases, with 4 bases of the junction left unmatched. The germline V gene encodes CDR1 LNHDA and CDR2 SQIVND (reference sequence). The CDR3 is 13 residues long. Exclusion of a patient followed from autoimmune disease history or systemic immunosuppression. This table comes from immunoSEQ multiplex PCR, and its TCRdb copy is limited to in-frame clones, with some not included. The sample includes some 58,000 clones, about 85% of them seen just once. This material consisted of CD4+ or CD8+ T cells sorted from blood, taken in a trial of the OX40 agonist ivuxolimab. The receptor was derived from an adult with an advanced solid tumor such as melanoma, head and neck, liver or kidney cancer. V and J are TRBV19 and TRBJ2-7; TRBD2 agrees at 8 bases. DNA for the CDR3: TGTGCCAGTAGTCTCGGGGGGGTATACGAGCAGTACTTC. Amino acid sequence: CASSLGGVYEQYF.